The 9 T cell receptor beta chains below all came from one sample that was sequenced in a study of CD4 T cells in relation to SARS-CoV-2 and coronaviruses. The antigens these receptors bind are not known. The unexposed donors gave CD4+ T cells in about 2011-2019, prior to COVID-19. CD4+ T cells were isolated from the cells after roughly 11 days of culture. The method was immunoSEQ multiplex PCR; TCRdb's version includes in-frame clones alone and lacks a portion of them. The sample holds around 31,000 clones, 72% seen once. The material sequenced was CD4+ T cells from PBMCs, cultured in vitro. Receptors were obtained from a human donor in good health.

This clone was seen a handful of times. The chain joins TRBV6-5 to TRBJ1-2; 10 bases are a match to TRBD1. With 10 bases clipped from V and 4 bases from J, the junction kept 6 bases outside the gene matches. There are 13 residues in the CDR3. The V gene's germline CDR1 is MNHEY and CDR2 SVGAGI. CDR3 nucleotides: TGTGCCATCGGGACAGGGGTTCCCTATGGCTACACCTTC. Protein: CAIGTGVPYGYTF.

In this sample, this clone turned up a few times. V usage is TRBV4-3 and J usage is TRBJ2-4; D gene ambiguous. CDR3 length: 15 residues. Deletions cut 3 bases from V and 5 bases from J, with 14 bases between. In germline, CDR1 is LGHNA, CDR2 YSLEER. The CDR3 sequence: CASSQDLRSENIQYF. CDR3 DNA sequence: TGCGCCAGCAGCCAGGACCTACGATCCGAAAACATTCAGTACTTC.

The gene calls are TRBV12-3 or TRBV12-4 and TRBJ1-1; no clear D. The CDR3 runs to 13 residues. The V gene lost 0 bases and the J gene lost 1 base, with 3 bases spanning the gap. CDR3 protein: CASSLAQNTEAFF. The DNA for the CDR3 is TGTGCCAGCAGTTTAGCCCAGAACACTGAAGCTTTCTTT.

The chain links TRBV28 to TRBJ2-1, with 10 bases lining up with TRBD2. The CDR3 length is 17 residues. The V segment lost 2 bases and the J segment 7 bases; nucleotides outside the gene matches: 11. Germline-derived CDR1 and CDR2 are MDHEN and SYDVKM. CDR3 in amino acids: CASSLNLAGDLGNEQFF. CDR3 sequence (DNA): TGTGCCAGCAGTTTAAATCTAGCGGGAGATTTGGGGAATGAGCAGTTCTTC.

This chain joins TRBV5-1 and TRBJ1-3; D is ambiguous. V shed 5 bases and J shed 6 bases, with 15 bases lying between them. This CDR3 spans 14 amino acids. Germline V gene data show CDR1 as SGHRS and CDR2 as YFSETQ. CDR3 protein: CASSYDPELNTIYF. The CDR3 nucleotides read TGCGCCAGCAGTTATGACCCAGAACTAAACACCATATATTTT.

This clone has just one count. The V call is TRBV5-1, the J call TRBJ1-1; a possible D gene is TRBD1 (5 bases). The length of the CDR3 is 16 residues. The V gene lost 4 bases and the J gene lost 1 base, with 17 bases spanning the gap. Germline loops: CDR1 SGHRS, CDR2 YFSETQ. This chain's CDR3 is CASSTGTVSWNTEAFF. The CDR3 DNA sequence: TGCGCCAGCAGCACCGGGACGGTAAGCTGGAACACTGAAGCTTTCTTT. The full variable domain, completed using reference TRBV5-1 and TRBJ1-1, is KAGVTQTPRYLIKTRGQQVTLSCSPISGHRSVSWYQQTPGQGLQFLFEYFSETQRNKGNFPGRFSGRQFSNSRSEMNVSTLELGDSALYLCASSTGTVSWNTEAFFGQGTRLTVV.

The rearrangement joins TRBV5-4 to TRBJ2-1, with a possible D match to TRBD2 (5 bases). The CDR3 runs 13 residues. V gave up 7 bases and J gave up 6 bases, with 14 bases separating them. Germline V gene data show CDR1 as SGHNT and CDR2 as YYREEE (reference sequence). The CDR3, as DNA: TGTGCCAGCGGGAGAGACCAGACCAATGAGCAGTTCTTC. Amino acids: CASGRDQTNEQFF.

The chain uses TRBV19 and TRBJ1-4; D is possibly TRBD1 (6 bases). The germline V gene has CDR1 LNHDA and CDR2 SQIVND (reference sequence). CDR3 length: 17 residues. With 6 bases removed from V and 7 bases from J, the gap between germline ends came to 24 bases. The CDR3 reads CASRPLTGLLVGEKLFF. The CDR3 region has the DNA TGTGCCAGTAGACCCCTGACAGGCTTGTTGGTGGGTGAAAAACTGTTTTTT.

V is TRBV5-6 and J is TRBJ2-3, with D possibly TRBD1 on 6 matching bases. This CDR3 comprises 18 residues. Germline CDR1 and CDR2: SGHDT and YYEEEE. The V end lost 1 base, the J end lost 0 bases, and 18 bases lay between the germline ends. The CDR3 nucleotides are TGTGCCAGCAGCTTGAACGTTTGGGGACACCTAAGCACAGATACGCAGTATTTT. Translating it yields CASSLNVWGHLSTDTQYF.